This is a list of T cell receptor beta chains from one sample in a study of cytomegalovirus exposure and HLA in healthy donors. Sequenced by immunoSEQ multiplex PCR; TCRdb stores in-frame clones only, minus some. This table holds around 180,000 clones, about 82% found once. The sample was PBMCs. The receptors were sampled from a woman aged 18 to 35 in good health and CMV-seronegative. Each CDR3 is given with its conserved first and last residue. D genes are given only for firm matches. Clone size, where shown, is once, few, many, or a class for clones that have expanded.

j_call,d_call,v_call,clone_size,cdr3_aa,cdr3_nt
TRBJ2-7,TRBD1,TRBV5-6,once,CASSLGDRVSYEQYF,TGTGCCAGCAGCTTGGGGGACAGGGTTTCCTACGAGCAGTACTTC
TRBJ1-5,.,TRBV6-1,.,CASSGGGGNQPQHF,TGTGCCAGCAGTGGGGGAGGTGGCAATCAGCCCCAGCATTTT
TRBJ1-4,.,TRBV6-6,once,CASSYSQGNEKLFF,TGTGCCAGCAGTTACTCACAGGGTAATGAAAAACTGTTTTTT
TRBJ1-2,.,TRBV9,.,CASSVLLNSGGYTF,TGTGCCAGCAGCGTACTCCTCAATTCGGGTGGCTACACCTTC
TRBJ2-2,.,TRBV7-3,.,CASSTLGLNTGELFF,TGTGCCAGCAGCACACTAGGGCTGAACACCGGGGAGCTGTTTTTT
TRBJ2-7,.,TRBV9,.,CASSGSYKSYEQYF,TGTGCCAGCAGCGGCTCATACAAGTCGTACGAGCAGTACTTC
TRBJ1-2,TRBD1,TRBV5-6,.,CASSLTMEGAGYTF,TGTGCCAGCAGCTTGACGATGGAGGGGGCCGGCTACACCTTC
TRBJ2-1,TRBD1,TRBV29-1,few,CSLGQGRNEQFF,TGCAGCCTGGGACAGGGGAGGAATGAGCAGTTCTTC
TRBJ1-3,.,TRBV9,.,CASSGRQSSWNTIYF,TGTGCCAGCAGCGGCAGACAGAGCTCCTGGAACACCATATATTTT
TRBJ2-3,.,TRBV2,.,CASSERRDTQYF,TGTGCCAGCAGTGAACGTCGAGATACGCAGTATTTT
TRBJ2-1,.,TRBV4-1,.,CASSQDGGAVGEQFF,TGCGCCAGCAGCCAAGATGGCGGAGCAGTTGGAGAGCAGTTCTTC
TRBJ1-2,.,TRBV25-1,.,CASSPINPRPYGYTF,TGTGCCAGCAGCCCCATTAACCCTAGGCCCTATGGCTACACCTTC
TRBJ1-4,.,TRBV14,once,CASSQAHYPQPNEKLFF,TGTGCCAGCAGCCAAGCCCATTACCCACAGCCGAATGAAAAACTGTTTTTT
TRBJ1-3,TRBD1,TRBV28,.,CASSLTGRGGNTIYF,TGTGCCAGCAGTCTGACAGGGAGAGGAGGAAACACCATATATTTT
TRBJ1-4,.,TRBV6-5,.,CASSYLGGPNEKLFF,TGTGCCAGCAGTTATTTGGGGGGGCCTAATGAAAAACTGTTTTTT
TRBJ2-5,TRBD2,TRBV6-5,.,CASIERAGGRETQYF,TGTGCCAGCATCGAACGAGCGGGAGGGAGGGAGACCCAGTACTTC
TRBJ2-1,TRBD1,TRBV5-1,.,CASSLTPTGGSYNEQFF,TGCGCCAGCAGCTTGACCCCGACAGGGGGCTCCTACAATGAGCAGTTCTTC
TRBJ2-3,TRBD2,TRBV6-6,.,CASSSKRGWRDTQYF,TGTGCCAGCAGTTCTAAGCGGGGGTGGAGGGATACGCAGTATTTT
TRBJ2-5,.,TRBV6-1,.,CASLSPVQETQYF,TGTGCCAGCCTAAGTCCTGTTCAAGAGACCCAGTACTTC
TRBJ1-1,TRBD1,TRBV5-1,.,CASSFTDRVDMNTEAFF,TGCGCCAGCAGCTTTACTGACAGGGTCGACATGAACACTGAAGCTTTCTTT
TRBJ2-3,TRBD2,TRBV5-1,.,CASSLALSGAPDTQYF,TGCGCCAGCAGCTTGGCCCTGAGCGGGGCCCCAGATACGCAGTATTTT
TRBJ2-7,TRBD1,TRBV5-1,.,CASSPSGQGYEQYF,TGCGCCAGCAGCCCCTCGGGACAGGGATACGAGCAGTACTTC
TRBJ2-7,.,TRBV4-1,.,CASSQDASGGAPYEQYF,TGCGCCAGCAGCCAAGATGCCAGTGGGGGCGCCCCCTACGAGCAGTACTTC
TRBJ2-5,.,TRBV18,.,CASSPRGGLQETQYF,TGTGCCAGCTCACCACGGGGCGGCCTCCAAGAGACCCAGTACTTC
TRBJ1-4,.,TRBV19,.,CASSPIPGTPDEKLFF,TGTGCCAGTAGTCCCATCCCGGGGACACCTGATGAAAAACTGTTTTTT
TRBJ2-3,.,TRBV28,.,CASDTTTDTQYF,TGTGCCAGCGATACAACCACAGATACGCAGTATTTT
TRBJ2-5,.,TRBV4-2,once,CASSQGLWAGVYQETQYF,TGTGCCAGCAGCCAAGGGTTATGGGCAGGGGTGTACCAAGAGACCCAGTACTTC
TRBJ1-5,.,TRBV7-9,.,CASSQEASNQPQHF,TGTGCCAGCAGCCAGGAGGCTAGCAATCAGCCCCAGCATTTT
TRBJ1-4,TRBD1,TRBV7-9,.,CASSLAQGQGFEKLFF,TGTGCCAGCAGCTTAGCGCAGGGACAGGGGTTTGAAAAACTGTTTTTT
TRBJ2-4,TRBD2,TRBV7-2,few,CASSSGGLALAKNIQYF,TGTGCCAGCAGCTCTGGGGGACTAGCGCTAGCCAAAAACATTCAGTACTTC
TRBJ1-1,.,TRBV6-4,.,CASRPPGPGAEAFF,TGTGCCAGCCGGCCCCCAGGCCCCGGGGCTGAAGCTTTCTTT
TRBJ2-3,.,TRBV5-1,.,CASRSSDTQYF,TGCGCCAGCAGGAGTTCAGATACGCAGTATTTT
TRBJ1-3,.,TRBV9,.,CASSVVPTTENTIYF,TGTGCCAGCAGCGTAGTCCCAACAACAGAAAACACCATATATTTT
TRBJ2-3,.,TRBV6-1,few,CASSEGSHSTDTQYF,TGTGCCAGCAGTGAAGGTTCCCATAGCACAGATACGCAGTATTTT
TRBJ2-2,.,TRBV29-1,.,CSGTRQNGELFF,TGCAGCGGCACCAGACAGAACGGGGAGCTGTTTTTT
TRBJ1-4,.,TRBV7-9,.,CASSLTTGLDEKLFF,TGTGCCAGCAGTCTGACCACGGGATTAGATGAAAAACTGTTTTTT
TRBJ1-2,TRBD1,TRBV6-1,.,CASKKPGQGIYGYTF,TGTGCCAGCAAAAAACCGGGACAGGGAATCTATGGCTACACCTTC
TRBJ1-4,.,TRBV30,.,CASLSGTNEKLFF,TGTGCCTCCCTTTCAGGGACTAATGAAAAACTGTTTTTT
TRBJ1-5,TRBD1,TRBV29-1,once,CSGDSQKPQHF,TGCAGCGGGGACAGTCAGAAGCCCCAGCATTTT
TRBJ1-5,TRBD1,TRBV7-8,.,CASSLPRDSPNQPQHF,TGTGCCAGCAGCCTACCCCGGGACAGTCCCAATCAGCCCCAGCATTTT
TRBJ2-5,TRBD1,TRBV25-1,few,CASRDRGSGIRETQYF,TGTGCCAGCAGGGACAGGGGTTCGGGTATTAGGGAGACCCAGTACTTC
TRBJ1-1,.,TRBV30,.,CGMGENTEAFF,TGTGGGATGGGCGAGAACACTGAAGCTTTCTTT
TRBJ2-3,.,TRBV5-5,.,CASSPGGSGGDTQYF,TGTGCCAGCAGTCCCGGGGGTAGCGGCGGAGATACGCAGTATTTT
TRBJ2-1,.,TRBV5-1,.,CASSLEKQGSYNEQFF,TGCGCCAGCAGCTTGGAGAAACAGGGCTCCTACAATGAGCAGTTCTTC